This T cell receptor beta chain originates from a study of blood T cell repertoires in COVID-19 (dated by TCRdb to 2020 to 2021). Context from the whole study: The collaborator samples originated in the United States, Italy and Spain and spanned the acute and convalescent phases of COVID-19. The material from the prospective study consisted of cDNA or gDNA derived from T cells, B-cell-depleted T cells, or PBMCs. The dataset comprised deeply sampled blood TCRbeta repertoires from subjects exposed to, actively infected with, or recovered from COVID-19. The repertoires were made available in a free public database intended to serve as a resource for research on the immune response to SARS-CoV-2. The samples were drawn from the first 160 participants of the ongoing ImmuneRACE study and from 1,254 subjects provided by 6 global collaborators. Sample metadata almost always included a de-identified subject ID, COVID-19 status, age in years and sex. Where available, HLA class I and class II types were taken from metadata supplied by the sample provider and were not determined by assay-based typing. The study at large found these results: The amount of clinical and demographic metadata varied by source and participant and was provided uncurated.

TCRbeta CDR3 regions were amplified from genomic DNA using the immunoSEQ Assay, a bias-controlled multiplex PCR. For the original study's pipeline: Nucleated cell counts per sample were estimated from amplification of reference gene primers within the assay. To quantify the absolute abundance of each unique TCRbeta CDR3 rearrangement, sequence reads were collapsed and filtered. For each sample, productive Simpson clonality was calculated by taking the square root of Simpson's diversity index across productive rearrangements. This is the immuneACCESS table as TCRdb keeps it, with only in-frame sequences that have V and J called. A part of the clones is gone; compared with another copy, unresolved V genes explain less than half, and the rest is unexplained. The V and J calls and the clone size are those of that table, but D and trimming were determined from the DNA. The sample includes under 150,000 clones, with over 80% observed a single time. Over 4% of the sample rests with the top ten.

Whole blood was collected in K2EDTA tubes by collaborating institutions according to the institutions' own protocols. Collaborator samples were shipped for TCRbeta analysis as frozen whole blood, isolated PBMCs, or DNA extracted from either sample type. With respect to this clone: The specificity of this receptor is unknown. The record has no base qualities; no much larger clone is one base away.

From cysteine to phenylalanine, the CDR3 is 12 amino acids long. Kept here is only the CDR3 DNA, which spans 36 bases and is read in frame from base 1. The germline V gene supplies CDR1 KGHSH and CDR2 LQKENI. V loses 4 bases, J loses 1 base, and the germline ends lie 5 bases apart. The sequence derives from a woman between 45 and 60 years old with acute or convalescent COVID-19. The chain joins TRBV18 to TRBJ2-7; the D gene lacks a confident call. The sequencing input was peripheral blood. DNA sequence: TGTGCCAGCTCACTTAGTTCCTACGAGCAGTACTTC. It translates as CASSLSSYEQYF.